These 19 T cell receptor beta chains share one sample of origin, sequenced in a study of cytomegalovirus exposure and HLA in healthy donors. The PCR had 60 Vbeta and 13 Jbeta primers. The table came from immunoSEQ multiplex PCR; TCRdb's copy has only in-frame clones and leaves some out. The sample records approximately 110,000 clones, around 80% being singletons. Sequenced material: PBMCs. The receptors derive from a man aged 50-60 years in good health and CMV-seronegative.

The chain joins TRBV6-4 to TRBJ1-1, with 8 bases that match TRBD1. Germline-derived CDR1 and CDR2 are MRHNA and SNTAGT. CDR3 size: 18 residues. J was trimmed by 1 base and V by 6 bases; bases with no gene match: 16. The CDR3 protein is CASSAENRGVFPNTEAFF. The CDR3 nucleotides are TGTGCCAGCAGCGCGGAGAACAGGGGGGTCTTCCCGAACACTGAAGCTTTCTTT.

The chain recombines TRBV19 with TRBJ1-1; D is possibly TRBD1 (5 bases). Germline CDR1 is LNHDA and CDR2 is SQIVND (reference sequence). There are 15 residues in the CDR3. Between the trimmed V and J ends, which lost 5 bases and 0 bases, there was a span of 13 bases. The CDR3 here is CASSDSNLMNTEAFF. CDR3 bases: TGTGCCAGTAGTGACAGCAACTTAATGAACACTGAAGCTTTCTTT.

CDR3 nucleotides: TGTGCCAGCAGCGTAGTTAGCGGGGGCTACACAGATACGCAGTATTTT. Residues: CASSVVSGGYTDTQYF. The V and J genes are TRBV9 and TRBJ2-3; 9 bases match TRBD2. This CDR3 is built from 16 residues. The V and J ends lost 0 bases and 2 bases, in that order; junction bases with no gene match: 4. CDR1 SGDLS and CDR2 YYNGEE come from the germline V gene.

This clone has just a few counts. The chain is built from TRBV7-2 and TRBJ2-7; D may be TRBD1 (5 bases). V dropped 4 bases and J dropped 1 base, with 17 bases sitting between them. This CDR3 contains 16 residues. CDR1 and CDR2 from the germline V gene are SGHTA and FQGNSA. The CDR3 reads CASSSSSAGYSYEQYF. The CDR3 nucleotides read TGTGCCAGCAGCTCATCCTCGGCAGGGTATTCCTACGAGCAGTACTTC.

This clone was picked up one time. The chain has TRBV11-1 and TRBJ2-3; 7 nucleotides match TRBD1. With 1 base clipped from V and 5 bases from J, the junction kept 15 bases outside the gene matches. Germline-derived CDR1 and CDR2 are SGHAT and FQDESV (reference sequence). The CDR3 sequence is 18 residues long. CDR3 region: CASSLVWRTGAAGDTQYF. As DNA, the CDR3 is TGTGCCAGCAGCTTAGTGTGGAGAACAGGGGCCGCTGGAGATACGCAGTATTTT.

The chain carries TRBV7-8 and TRBJ2-3; 10 nucleotides match TRBD1. Germline V gene sequence: CDR1 SGHVS, CDR2 FQNEAQ. Trimming at V came to 3 bases and at J to 4 bases, leaving 7 bases not matched to a gene. The length of the CDR3 is 16 residues. The CDR3 nucleotides read TGTGCCAGCAGCTTCCCTGGACAGGGGGTTTCAGATACGCAGTATTTT. This translates into CASSFPGQGVSDTQYF.

The J gene is TRBJ1-6, the V gene TRBV19; 8 bases match TRBD1. Germline-derived CDR1 and CDR2 are LNHDA and SQIVND (reference sequence). CDR3 length equals 16 residues. J gave up 3 bases and V 8 bases, and 9 bases lay outside the gene matches. DNA of the CDR3: TGTGCCAGTGTCGGAACTGGACAGGGCTATAATTCACCCCTCCACTTT. Translated, it gives CASVGTGQGYNSPLHF.

The chain combines TRBV6-1 with TRBJ2-5, with D possibly being TRBD1 (6 bases). Trimming stripped 7 bases from V and 2 bases from J, with 17 bases between. This CDR3 contains 15 residues. Germline CDR1 reads MNHNS; CDR2 reads SASEGT. The CDR3 reads CASTDPGAAQETQYF. CDR3 nucleotide sequence: TGTGCCAGCACCGACCCAGGGGCAGCACAAGAGACCCAGTACTTC.

The gene calls are TRBV21-1 and TRBJ2-7; the table's D call, TRBD2, was not checked against the DNA. TRBV21-1 has pseudogene status. The CDR3 covers 12 residues. The CDR3 reads CASSWSSYEQYF. In DNA form, the CDR3 reads TGTGCCAGCAGCTGGAGCTCCTACGAGCAGTACTTC.

The count of this clone is one. J is TRBJ1-2 and V is TRBV6-1; D gene ambiguous. The germline V gene encodes CDR1 MNHNS and CDR2 SASEGT. The germline V and J ends were trimmed by 7 bases and 1 base, with 7 bases remaining between them. The CDR3 is made up of 12 amino acids. CDR3 sequence (DNA): TGTGCCAGCAATGACAATAACTATGGCTACACCTTC. Protein: CASNDNNYGYTF.

This chain links TRBV6-6 with TRBJ1-6; D not resolved. CDR1 and CDR2 from the germline V gene are MNHNY and SVGAGI (reference sequence). V was clipped by 7 bases and J by 7 bases, with 17 bases between them. The CDR3 extends over 15 amino acids. The CDR3 loop is CASIPERAGNSPLHF. Written as DNA, the CDR3 is TGTGCCAGCATACCGGAGAGGGCCGGAAATTCACCCCTCCACTTT.

This chain joins TRBV7-8 and TRBJ1-2, with D unclear. Germline V gene lookup returns CDR1 SGHVS and CDR2 FQNEAQ. With 5 bases removed from V and 3 bases from J, the gap between germline ends came to 22 bases. This CDR3 comprises 17 residues. CDR3 coding DNA: TGTGCCAGCAGCGCGGTCAACCTGTTATCTCTCGACTATGGCTACACCTTC. Translated: CASSAVNLLSLDYGYTF.

This rearrangement joins TRBV28 to TRBJ2-5; 8 bases line up with TRBD1. Trimming removed 4 bases from V and 6 bases from J; junction bases left unmatched: 7. CDR3 length: 14 amino acids. Germline V CDR1 and CDR2: MDHEN, SYDVKM. The CDR3 here is CASSSRQGRKTQYF. CDR3 sequence (DNA): TGTGCCAGCAGTTCCCGACAGGGGAGGAAGACCCAGTACTTC.

This chain uses TRBV7-9 with TRBJ1-2; D is unclear. The germline V gene encodes CDR1 SEHNR and CDR2 FQNEAQ (reference sequence). The CDR3 is 14 amino acids. V dropped 5 bases and J dropped 6 bases, with 16 bases sitting between them. This chain's CDR3 is CASSPTGSAHGYTF. The CDR3 region has the DNA TGTGCCAGCAGCCCGACTGGATCCGCTCATGGCTACACCTTC.

The V call is TRBV19, the J call TRBJ1-2; no definite D call. V was trimmed by 6 bases and J by 5 bases, leaving 10 bases between them. The germline CDR1 and CDR2 sequences are LNHDA and SQIVND (reference sequence). The CDR3 is 12 residues long. In DNA form, the CDR3 reads TGTGCCAGTAGCGTTCGGGAGTATGGCTACACCTTC. Translating gives CASSVREYGYTF.

The rearrangement links TRBV12-2 to TRBJ1-2; no check of the table's D call, TRBD1, against the DNA was made. TRBV12-2 is a pseudogene locus. This CDR3 spans 15 amino acids. As DNA, the CDR3 is TGTGCAAGTCGCTTAACAGGCGAAACGAACTATGGCTACACCTTC. Protein: CASRLTGETNYGYTF.

The rearrangement uses TRBV13 and TRBJ1-3, with 7 bases that match TRBD1. The CDR3 is 15 residues long. Germline assignment: CDR1 PRHDT and CDR2 FYEKMQ (reference sequence). The J segment lost 1 base and the V segment lost 4 bases, leaving 4 bases of the junction unmatched. The CDR3 protein is CASSSGQPSGNTIYF. In DNA, the CDR3 is TGTGCCAGCAGCTCGGGACAGCCTTCTGGAAACACCATATATTTT. Supplemented by reference TRBV13 and TRBJ1-3, the full variable domain reads AAGVIQSPRHLIKEKRETATLKCYPIPRHDTVYWYQQGPGQDPQFLISFYEKMQSDKGSIPDRFSAQQFSDYHSELNMSSLELGDSALYFCASSSGQPSGNTIYFGEGSWLTVV.

The chain uses TRBV2 and TRBJ2-3; TRBD2 matches at 8 bases. The germline gives CDR1 SNHLY, CDR2 FYNNEI. With V trimmed by 3 bases and J by 4 bases, 12 bases remained unmatched. The length of the CDR3 is 17 residues. The CDR3 bases are TGTGCCAGCAGTGAGGGCTATAGCGGGGTAGGGCCAGATACGCAGTATTTT. Translated: CASSEGYSGVGPDTQYF.

The V call is TRBV19, the J call TRBJ1-2; no definite D call. CDR3 size: 12 residues. V was shortened by 3 bases and J by 8 bases, with 10 bases between the two germline ends. CDR1 is LNHDA and CDR2 is SQIVND in the germline V gene (reference sequence). DNA for the CDR3: TGTGCCAGTAGTATTGGCCCACAGGGCTACACCTTC. Protein: CASSIGPQGYTF. The whole variable domain, filled in from reference TRBV19 and TRBJ1-2, reads DGGITQSPKYLFRKEGQNVTLSCEQNLNHDAMYWYRQDPGQGLRLIYYSQIVNDFQKGDIAEGYSVSREKKESFPLTVTSAQKNPTAFYLCASSIGPQGYTFGSGTRLTVV.